The clone carrying this TCR beta chain showed up just once. The sample belongs to a study of blood T cell repertoires in COVID-19. As for the study in general: Samples taken during acute and convalescent COVID-19 were collected in the United States, Italy and Spain. PBMCs, B-cell-depleted T cells, or T cells were the source of the cDNA or gDNA that made up the material.

As originally analysed: For nucleated cells, counts were estimated from reference gene primer amplification. Assay: immunoSEQ multiplex PCR; the TCRdb copy retains only in-frame clones and omits some. The V and J calls and clone size are taken from that table; D and trimming were inferred from the DNA. The sample yields around 140,000 clones, more than 75% seen once. Germline CDR1 is LGHDT and CDR2 is YNNKEL (reference sequence). The CDR3 runs to 11 residues. V lost 7 bases, J lost 2 bases, and 3 bases lay in between. Sequenced: peripheral blood. This chain connects TRBV3-1 (or the pseudogene TRBV3-2) to TRBJ1-3; unclear D gene. The TCR comes from a man in his fifties or sixties with active COVID-19. The CDR3 nucleotides are TGTGCCAGCACTCCTGGAAACACCATATATTTT. Its protein product is CASTPGNTIYF.